The 23 T cell receptor beta chains in this list originate from one sample, sequenced in a study of identical twins. TCRdb ran MiXCR on the 5' RACE reads and lists one entry per CDR3 protein. The sample lists 420,000 or so distinct CDR3 sequences, under 20% occurring once. Sample: naive T cells sorted from blood. These TCRs come from a man aged 50-59 years in good health.

The chain is built from TRBV7-9 and TRBJ1-4; D remains unclear. This CDR3 is built from 17 residues. Germline V lookup: CDR1 SEHNR, CDR2 FQNEAQ (reference sequence). V was shortened by 5 bases and J by 0 bases, with 16 bases between the two germline ends. The CDR3 loop is CASSLIPVGTTNEKLFF. The CDR3 DNA reads as TGTGCCAGCAGCCTTATTCCGGTCGGGACAACTAATGAAAAACTGTTTTTT.

V usage is TRBV29-1 and J usage is TRBJ2-7; a weak D match, TRBD2 (6 bases). The CDR3 runs to 11 residues. V was trimmed by 7 bases and J by 3 bases, leaving 10 bases between them. Germline V lookup: CDR1 SQVTM, CDR2 ANQGSEA. CDR3 in DNA: TGCAGCGGGGGGGACGGCTACGAGCAGTACTTC. Translating gives CSGGDGYEQYF.

In DNA form, the CDR3 reads TGTGCCAGCAGTTACTCGTGGACGAGGGACAGTGATGGGGAGACCCAGTACTTC. Translated, it gives CASSYSWTRDSDGETQYF. The chain combines TRBV6-5 with TRBJ2-5; 7 nucleotides match TRBD1. Germline CDR1 MNHEY, CDR2 SVGAGI. Losses at the gene ends were 0 bases for V and 5 bases for J; bases not matched to a gene: 15. This CDR3 region has 18 residues.

CDR3: CASSFGGQLSGANVLTF. The CDR3 bases are TGCGCCAGCAGCTTTGGGGGACAGCTATCTGGGGCCAACGTCCTGACTTTC. This rearrangement joins TRBV5-1 to TRBJ2-6, with TRBD1 matching over 7 bases. Trimming took 2 bases from V and 1 from J; bases not matched to a gene: 6. This CDR3 is built from 17 residues. Germline V gene data show CDR1 as SGHRS and CDR2 as YFSETQ.

The chain recombines TRBV18 with TRBJ2-3; 15 nucleotides agree with TRBD2. The CDR3 has 17 amino acids. V trimming: 6 bases; J trimming: 2 bases; junction bases outside the gene matches: 6. Germline CDR1 and CDR2: KGHSH and LQKENI. The CDR3 nucleotides read TGTGCCAGCTCCCCGGGACTAGCGGGAGGTCACACAGATACGCAGTATTTT. This translates into CASSPGLAGGHTDTQYF.

A few counts support this clonotype. The J gene is TRBJ2-1, the V gene TRBV20-1; D may be TRBD2 (5 bases). The V gene's germline CDR1 is DFQATT and CDR2 SNEGSKA (reference sequence). Trimming took off 3 bases at V and 6 bases at J, with 15 bases between the two ends. CDR3 length: 14 amino acids. CDR3 region: CSASLLGRTNEQFF. In nucleotides, the CDR3 is TGCAGTGCTAGCCTACTTGGGAGAACCAATGAGCAGTTCTTC.

This clonotype was seen many times. The V gene is TRBV29-1, the J gene TRBJ1-1; TRBD1 might be the D (6 bases). The ends were cut back, 4 bases at V and 1 base at J, with 10 bases in the middle. Germline V CDR1 and CDR2: SQVTM, ANQGSEA. The CDR3 runs to 13 residues. CDR3 in amino acids: CSVADRSNTEAFF. The CDR3 bases are TGCAGCGTTGCGGACAGATCGAACACTGAAGCTTTCTTT.

The sample holds many counts of this clonotype. At one boundary the junction diverges from the germline segment, which might be a read error. The J gene is TRBJ1-1, the V gene TRBV7-9; D gene unclear. This CDR3 has 13 amino acids. The germline V gene has CDR1 SEHNR and CDR2 FQNEAQ (reference sequence). The CDR3 spells CASSFLRNPEAFF. The DNA for the CDR3 is TGTGCCAGCAGCTTTCTGAGGAACCCTGAAGCTTTCTTT.

CDR3 DNA: TGCAGTGCCACGGGACAAGCGGGAGGGACCACAGATACGCAGTATTTT. Translated, it gives CSATGQAGGTTDTQYF. The chain employs TRBV20-1 and TRBJ2-3; TRBD2 agrees at 10 bases. V lost 6 bases, J lost 2 bases, and 11 bases stayed unmatched. The CDR3 runs to 16 residues. The germline gives CDR1 DFQATT, CDR2 SNEGSKA (reference sequence).

This sequence joins TRBV5-6 and TRBJ2-1; tentative D call: TRBD1 (6 bases). Germline V CDR1 and CDR2: SGHDT, YYEEEE. V was shortened by 3 bases and J by 9 bases, with 16 bases between the two germline ends. This CDR3 is built from 14 residues. In nucleotides, the CDR3 is TGTGCCAGCAGCTCGATCAGGGGTTTGGGTGAGCAGTTCTTC. Its translation: CASSSIRGLGEQFF.

The J gene is TRBJ2-5, the V gene TRBV12-3 or TRBV12-4, with D perhaps TRBD1 or TRBD2 (6 bases each). With 3 bases removed from V and 4 bases from J, the gap between germline ends came to 15 bases. The CDR3 runs to 15 residues. The CDR3 coding sequence is TGTGCCAGCAGTTTCCAACACGGAGGGGGAGAGACCCAGTACTTC. Its protein product is CASSFQHGGGETQYF.

The chain uses TRBV15 and TRBJ2-6; 7 nucleotides line up with TRBD1. V trimming: 4 bases; J trimming: 1 base; junction bases outside the gene matches: 4. The CDR3 runs to 16 residues. Germline V gene data show CDR1 as LNHNV and CDR2 as YYDKDF (reference sequence). This CDR3 reads CATSKLQGSGANVLTF. In nucleotides, the CDR3 is TGTGCCACCAGCAAGCTACAGGGGTCTGGGGCCAACGTCCTGACTTTC.

This clonotype was observed a handful of times. The chain carries TRBV7-2 and TRBJ2-2, with 10 bases identical to TRBD1. The CDR3 runs 14 residues. Germline V CDR1 and CDR2: SGHTA, FQGNSA. Trimming removed 5 bases from V and 8 bases from J; junction bases left unmatched: 5. CDR3 in amino acids: CASSRDRGRGELFF. The CDR3 DNA reads TGTGCCAGCAGCAGGGACAGGGGCCGAGGGGAGCTGTTTTTT.

A few counts support this clonotype. This chain connects TRBV7-3 to TRBJ2-1; D is unresolved. Germline V lookup: CDR1 SGHTA, CDR2 FQGTGA. CDR3 length equals 16 residues. V was pared by 0 bases and J by 0 bases, with 9 bases between. The CDR3, as DNA: TGTGCCAGCAGCTTAACCCCGGAGAGCTCCTACAATGAGCAGTTCTTC. This encodes CASSLTPESSYNEQFF.

This clonotype was observed at least ten times. CDR3 residues: CSASDGFSGNTIYF. CDR3 bases: TGCAGTGCTTCGGACGGTTTCTCTGGAAACACCATATATTTT. The rearrangement links TRBV20-1 to TRBJ1-3, with unresolved D. The germline V gene encodes CDR1 DFQATT and CDR2 SNEGSKA (reference sequence). V dropped 5 bases and J dropped 0 bases, with 11 bases sitting between them. CDR3 length equals 14 residues.

The chain is built from TRBV2 and TRBJ1-4; 9 nucleotides line up with TRBD1. Germline values: CDR1 SNHLY, CDR2 FYNNEI. The junction had 7 bases not matched to a gene; V was cut back by 7 bases and J by 7 bases. CDR3 length: 14 amino acids. The CDR3 reads CASTRDRDGEKLFF. The CDR3 DNA reads as TGTGCCAGCACCAGGGACAGGGACGGTGAAAAACTGTTTTTT.

J is TRBJ2-3 and V is TRBV4-1; TRBD1 aligns across 12 bases. Germline V gene sequence: CDR1 MGHRA, CDR2 YSYEKL. The trim removed 3 bases at V and 6 bases at J, leaving 4 bases unmatched. The CDR3 is 15 residues long. CDR3 sequence reads: CASSHGTGGRDTQYF. The CDR3 coding sequence is TGCGCCAGCAGCCATGGGACAGGGGGCAGGGATACGCAGTATTTT.

In its sample, this clonotype was seen a few times. This chain links TRBV29-1 with TRBJ1-2, with 8 bases aligning to TRBD1. Germline V gene lookup returns CDR1 SQVTM and CDR2 ANQGSEA. J was trimmed by 7 bases and V by 0 bases; bases with no gene match: 10. The CDR3 runs 15 residues. CDR3 loop: CSVEDRTGRNGGYTF. CDR3 coding DNA: TGCAGCGTTGAAGATAGGACAGGGAGAAACGGTGGCTACACCTTC.

The CDR3 region has the DNA TGTGCCAGCAGCGCAGGCTGGGTCCGGGGGGAGCTGTTTTTT. Translated, it gives CASSAGWVRGELFF. The chain recombines TRBV9 with TRBJ2-2; D is ambiguous. Germline V CDR1 and CDR2: SGDLS, YYNGEE. The CDR3 runs to 14 residues. The V end lost 3 bases, the J end lost 8 bases, and 14 bases lay between the germline ends.

The J gene is TRBJ2-1, the V gene TRBV12-3 or TRBV12-4; D is possibly TRBD1 or TRBD2 (5 bases each). This CDR3 has 13 residues. V gave up 6 bases and J gave up 6 bases, with 12 bases separating them. The CDR3 sequence: CASRGDGINEQFF. The DNA of the CDR3 is TGTGCCAGCAGGGGGGACGGAATCAATGAGCAGTTCTTC.

The rearrangement uses TRBV6-1 and TRBJ2-2; D is unclear. Trimming shortened V by 6 bases and J by 3 bases, and 11 bases separated the two germline ends. The CDR3 is 14 amino acids. Germline lookup yields CDR1 MNHNS and CDR2 SASEGT. CDR3 in amino acids: CASRLDGDTGELFF. In DNA form, the CDR3 reads TGTGCCAGCAGGCTGGACGGCGACACCGGGGAGCTGTTTTTT.

This clonotype came up many times. The rearrangement uses TRBV29-1 and TRBJ1-5; D not certain. V was cut by 6 bases and J by 0 bases, with 9 bases left in between. Germline CDR1 reads SQVTM; CDR2 reads ANQGSEA. This CDR3 is built from 13 residues. The CDR3 DNA is TGCAGCGTGGGGAAGAATAGCAATCAGCCCCAGCATTTT. Its translation: CSVGKNSNQPQHF.

In this sample, this clonotype turned up a few times. The chain joins TRBV20-1 to TRBJ2-1; perhaps TRBD2 as D (5 bases). Germline CDR1 and CDR2: DFQATT and SNEGSKA (reference sequence). The CDR3 is 15 amino acids. Trimming removed 0 bases from V and 5 bases from J, with 14 bases in between. The CDR3 DNA sequence: TGCAGTGCTAGAGATCAACAGCGGTTTAACAATGAGCAGTTCTTC. This translates into CSARDQQRFNNEQFF.